The rows below give T cell receptor beta chains drawn from one sample of a study of T cells in Graves' hyperthyroidism and ophthalmopathy. MiXCR, run by TCRdb on the multiplex PCR reads, gives a single entry per CDR3 protein. The top ten hold 8.2% of the sample, which has roughly 580,000 distinct CDR3 sequences, roughly 50% seen once. Material for sequencing was peripheral blood or thyroid tissue (not recorded which). Source of these receptors: a woman aged 18-30 years with Graves' hyperthyroidism. CDR3s include the opening cysteine and the closing phenylalanine or tryptophan. The D gene is left open where the match is weak. Only part of the rows carry a size: once, few, many, or a class if the clone is expanded.

>13|.|many|TRBJ1-4|TRBV29-1
CSAGQTSNEKLFF
TGCAGCGCCGGACAGACAAGTAATGAAAAACTGTTTTTT
>13|.|few|TRBJ1-2|TRBV29-1
CSVVAGEYLSYTF
TGCAGCGTTGTAGCGGGGGAATACCTAAGCTACACCTTC
>16|.|once|TRBJ1-4|TRBV25-1
CASSLEGGLLNEKLFF
TGTGCCAGCAGCCTAGAAGGGGGACTATTAAATGAAAAACTGTTTTTT
>12|TRBD2|.|TRBJ2-5|TRBV20-1
CSAHGTSGLQYF
TGCAGTGCCCACGGGACTAGCGGCCTCCAGTACTTC
>16|TRBD2|.|TRBJ2-7|TRBV14
CASSQLLAGDPYEQYF
TGTGCCAGCAGCCAACTCCTAGCGGGAGACCCCTACGAGCAGTACTTC
>13|TRBD2|.|TRBJ2-5|TRBV20-1
CSASRGARETQYF
TGCAGTGCCTCGCGGGGGGCTAGAGAGACCCAGTACTTC
>16|TRBD1|few|TRBJ1-5|TRBV7-9
CASSLATGASNQPQHF
TGTGCCAGCAGCCTCGCGACAGGGGCTAGCAATCAGCCCCAGCATTTT
>14|TRBD2|.|TRBJ2-7|TRBV7-2
CASSWTGGNYEQYF
TGTGCCAGCAGCTGGACGGGGGGGAACTACGAGCAGTACTTC
>15|.|.|TRBJ1-5|TRBV7-9
CASSLDGAGNQPQHF
TGTGCCAGCAGCTTAGACGGGGCCGGCAATCAGCCCCAGCATTTT
>16|.|.|TRBJ2-7|TRBV25-1
CASSRPGTQLDHKQYF
TGTGCCAGCAGCCGGCCCGGGACCCAACTAGACCACAAGCAGTACTTC
>14|.|few|TRBJ2-3|TRBV15
CATSSTGPVDTQYF
TGTGCCACCAGCAGTACAGGGCCCGTAGATACGCAGTATTTT
>16|TRBD2|.|TRBJ2-5|TRBV7-8
CASSSRLAGLQETQYF
TGTGCCAGCAGCTCAAGACTAGCGGGGCTCCAAGAGACCCAGTACTTC
>14|TRBD1|few|TRBJ1-5|TRBV15
CATSSAGGGQPQHF
TGTGCCACCAGCAGCGCAGGGGGCGGTCAGCCCCAGCATTTT
>10|.|.|TRBJ1-5|TRBV6-1
CASTQETQHF
TGTGCCAGCACGCAAGAGACCCAGCATTTT
>13|.|.|TRBJ1-4|TRBV19
CASSIPHNEKLFF
TGTGCCAGTAGTATCCCCCACAATGAAAAACTGTTTTTT
>14|.|.|TRBJ1-2|TRBV18
CASSEQNNNYGYTF
TGTGCCAGCTCAGAACAGAATAATAACTATGGCTACACCTTC
>14|TRBD1|few|TRBJ1-5|TRBV2
CASSGDRANQPQHF
TGTGCCAGCAGTGGGGACAGGGCGAATCAGCCCCAGCATTTT
>15|.|.|TRBJ2-5|TRBV29-1
CSVTGLRWAGETQYF
TGCAGCGTCACAGGACTAAGGTGGGCAGGAGAGACCCAGTACTTC
>11|.|many|TRBJ1-1|TRBV15
CATSSQGEAFF
TGTGCCACCAGCTCCCAGGGTGAAGCTTTCTTT
>15|TRBD1|many|TRBJ1-5|TRBV12-3/TRBV12-4
CASSLGQAPNQPQHF
TGTGCCAGCAGCTTGGGACAGGCCCCAAATCAGCCCCAGCATTTT
>14|.|once|TRBJ2-1|TRBV20-1
CSASTLRSYNEQFF
TGCAGTGCTAGCACTTTGCGGTCGTACAATGAGCAGTTCTTC
>15|.|.|TRBJ1-5|TRBV7-2
CASSRSRDSNQPQHF
TGCGCCAGCAGCCGGAGTAGAGATAGCAATCAGCCCCAGCATTTT
>13|TRBD1|few|TRBJ2-7|TRBV2
CASSGAGGYEQYF
TGTGCCAGCAGTGGGGCAGGGGGCTACGAGCAGTACTTC
>15|TRBD1|.|TRBJ2-6|TRBV25-1
CASVSQGEGANVLTF
TGTGCCAGCGTTTCACAGGGGGAAGGGGCCAACGTCCTGACTTTC
>13|.|once|TRBJ1-4|TRBV29-1
CSAAGTTNEKLFF
TGCAGCGCAGCCGGGACAACAAACGAAAAACTGTTTTTT
>10|.|few|TRBJ2-5|TRBV19
CASSRRSQYF
TGTGCCAGTAGTAGGAGATCCCAGTACTTC
>15|.|few|TRBJ2-5|TRBV11-2
CASSLAVGSQETQYF
TGTGCCAGCAGCCTAGCAGTGGGCTCCCAAGAGACCCAGTACTTC
>13|.|.|TRBJ1-1|TRBV4-2
CASSQAQNTEAFF
TGTGCCAGCAGCCAAGCGCAGAACACTGAAGCTTTCTTT
>13|TRBD1|.|TRBJ2-2|TRBV29-1
CSVGGQEAGELFF
TGCAGCGTTGGCGGACAGGAGGCCGGGGAGCTGTTTTTT
>12|.|.|TRBJ1-1|TRBV29-1
CSLGGPGAEAFF
TGCAGCTTGGGGGGCCCAGGCGCTGAAGCTTTCTTT
>13|.|.|TRBJ2-2|TRBV29-1
CSVESQVTGELFF
TGCAGCGTTGAAAGTCAGGTCACCGGGGAGCTGTTTTTT
>16|TRBD2|.|TRBJ2-7|TRBV2
CASSGGLAGGTYEQYF
TGTGCCAGCAGTGGGGGTCTAGCGGGAGGAACCTACGAGCAGTACTTC
>13|.|.|TRBJ2-7|TRBV4-1
CASSQDWGHEQYF
TGCGCCAGCAGCCAAGATTGGGGACACGAGCAGTACTTC
>16|.|few|TRBJ2-5|TRBV30
CASSHIRSGLGETQYF
TGTGCCAGCAGCCATATCCGCTCGGGACTCGGGGAGACCCAGTACTTC
>14|.|few|TRBJ1-1|TRBV20-1
CSASPRGGFPEAFF
TGCAGTGCTAGCCCTCGAGGTGGCTTTCCTGAAGCTTTCTTT
>15|.|few|TRBJ1-1|TRBV7-9
CASSPWPGANTEAFF
TGTGCCAGCAGCCCATGGCCGGGGGCGAACACTGAAGCTTTCTTT
>14|TRBD1|.|TRBJ1-6|TRBV25-1
CASRPGQGDSPLHF
TGTGCCAGCAGACCGGGACAGGGCGATTCACCCCTCCACTTT
>13|.|many|TRBJ1-6|TRBV2
CASTRSYNSPLHF
TGTGCCAGCACCCGATCCTATAATTCACCCCTCCACTTT
>15|TRBD1|many|TRBJ1-5|TRBV15
CATSRDRGIYQPQHF
TGTGCCACCAGCAGGGACAGGGGAATCTATCAGCCCCAGCATTTT
>13|.|.|TRBJ2-7|TRBV18
CASSPDPPYEQYF
TGTGCCAGCTCACCCGACCCACCTTACGAGCAGTACTTC
>15|TRBD1|.|TRBJ1-2|TRBV11-2
CASSPKTGVDYGYTF
TGTGCCAGCAGCCCGAAGACAGGGGTTGACTATGGCTACACCTTC
>13|.|.|TRBJ1-6|TRBV10-3
CARGGTYNSPLHF
TGTGCCCGTGGGGGAACCTATAATTCACCCCTCCACTTT
>14|.|.|TRBJ1-3|TRBV6-1
CASSVGRNGNTVYF
TGTGCCAGCAGTGTAGGGAGAAACGGAAACACCGTATATTTT
>13|.|once|TRBJ1-3|TRBV7-6
CASKDSSGNTIYF
TGTGCCAGCAAAGACAGCTCTGGAAACACCATATATTTT
>15|TRBD2|once|TRBJ2-2|TRBV29-1
CSVGFSGKATGELFF
TGCAGCGTTGGATTTAGCGGGAAGGCGACCGGGGAGCTGTTTTTT
>15|TRBD1|many|TRBJ1-2|TRBV13
CASSMGQGTRYGYTF
TGTGCCAGCAGCATGGGACAGGGAACTCGCTATGGCTACACCTTC
>16|.|.|TRBJ2-7|TRBV5-1
CASSLYAGRSSYEQYF
TGCGCCAGCAGCTTGTACGCCGGACGGAGCTCCTACGAGCAGTACTTC
>15|.|few|TRBJ1-5|TRBV19
CASRYNRDSNQPQHF
TGTGCCAGTAGGTATAATAGAGATAGCAATCAGCCCCAGCATTTT
>12|.|many|TRBJ1-5|TRBV7-2
CASSSLNQPQHF
TGTGCCAGCAGCTCCCTAAATCAGCCCCAGCATTTT
>14|.|.|TRBJ2-7|TRBV7-9
CASSLSGSYYEQYF
TGTGCCAGCAGCTTATCGGGGTCGTACTACGAGCAGTACTTC
>15|.|many|TRBJ1-1|TRBV24-1
CATSDSYRLNTEAFF
TGTGCCACCAGTGATTCTTACCGATTGAACACTGAAGCTTTCTTT
>15|TRBD1|once|TRBJ2-7|TRBV20-1
CSANDLGTGSREQYF
TGCAGTGCTAACGACCTAGGGACAGGTAGTCGGGAGCAGTACTTC